This T cell receptor (beta chain) was profiled in a study of T-cell reconstitution after alpha-beta-depleted transplantation in children. It was with unique molecular identifiers that the TCRbeta library was prepared. TCRdb reprocessed the PCR reads with MiXCR, giving one entry per CDR3 protein. The data show more than 250,000 distinct CDR3 sequences, with roughly 9.5% seen just once and 10% held by the top ten. Points on this clonotype: The junction differs from germline at one of its ends, possibly a read error.

This material consisted of PBMCs from the stem cell graft donor, taken from the stem cell graft. The clonotype originates from a human donor who donated a stem cell graft to a child with SCID.

The CDR3 region is CASSPFRVSNTKAFF. The CDR3 DNA sequence: TGCGCCAGCAGCCCCTTTCGCGTTAGTAACACTAAAGCTTTCTTT. V and J are TRBV4-1 and TRBJ1-1, with D unclear. The CDR3 has 15 residues. Germline V gene lookup returns CDR1 MGHRA and CDR2 YSYEKL.